A single sample is the source of the 21 T cell receptor beta chains below, sequenced in a study of cytomegalovirus exposure and HLA in healthy donors. Primers included in the PCR were 60 Vbeta and 13 Jbeta primers. The table came from immunoSEQ multiplex PCR; TCRdb's copy has only in-frame clones and leaves some out. This table has 90,000 to 100,000 clones, 78% appearing once. Material for sequencing was PBMCs. These receptors all come from a woman aged 40 to 50 in good health and CMV-seronegative.

The sample holds one count of this clone. The V and J genes are TRBV10-3 and TRBJ1-5, with TRBD1 as a possible D gene (6 bases). V was pared by 4 bases and J by 0 bases, with 10 bases between. This CDR3 comprises 15 residues. Per germline, CDR1 ENHRY and CDR2 SYGVKD. This CDR3 is CAISGGGDSNQPQHF. The CDR3 coding sequence is TGTGCCATCAGTGGAGGGGGTGATAGCAATCAGCCCCAGCATTTT.

This chain connects TRBV27 to TRBJ2-2; D is possibly TRBD2 (5 bases). Trimming shortened V by 2 bases and J by 7 bases, and 14 bases separated the two germline ends. The CDR3 is 15 amino acids. Germline CDR1 is MNHEY and CDR2 is SMNVEV (reference sequence). CDR3 in amino acids: CASSLVGEGSGELFF. The CDR3 coding sequence is TGTGCCAGCAGTTTAGTGGGAGAGGGAAGCGGGGAGCTGTTTTTT.

The V and J genes are TRBV28 and TRBJ2-3; 8 bases are shared with TRBD1. The CDR3 is made up of 17 amino acids. CDR1 is MDHEN and CDR2 is SYDVKM in the germline V gene. The trim removed 2 bases at V and 2 bases at J, leaving 9 bases unmatched. The CDR3 DNA follows: TGTGCCAGCAGTTTACCCCTGACAGGGGCGTACACAGATACGCAGTATTTT. As protein: CASSLPLTGAYTDTQYF. Supplemented by reference TRBV28 and TRBJ2-3, the full variable domain reads DVKVTQSSRYLVKRTGEKVFLECVQDMDHENMFWYRQDPGLGLRLIYFSYDVKMKEKGDIPEGYSVSREKKERFSLILESASTNQTSMYLCASSLPLTGAYTDTQYFGPGTRLTVL.

V usage is TRBV11-1 and J usage is TRBJ2-3; unclear D gene. Trimming took off 3 bases at V and 1 base at J, with 11 bases between the two ends. There are 15 residues in the CDR3. CDR1 and CDR2 from the germline V gene are SGHAT and FQDESV (reference sequence). Written as DNA, the CDR3 is TGTGCCAGCAGCTTCGACTTGACGGGCACAGATACGCAGTATTTT. It encodes CASSFDLTGTDTQYF.

By sample share, this clone is medium-sized. CDR3 nucleotides: TGTGCCACCAGCAGACCTGGACAGGGCCAGCCCCAGCATTTT. It specifies CATSRPGQGQPQHF. The V gene is TRBV15, the J gene TRBJ1-5, with TRBD1 identical over 8 bases. J was trimmed by 7 bases and V by 2 bases; bases with no gene match: 4. CDR3 size: 14 residues. Germline V lookup: CDR1 LNHNV, CDR2 YYDKDF (reference sequence).

This clone has more than one count but fewer than ten. V usage is TRBV2 and J usage is TRBJ1-4; D is possibly TRBD1 (6 bases). CDR1 is SNHLY, CDR2 FYNNEI, per germline. This CDR3 contains 15 residues. V lost 7 bases and J lost 7, with 19 bases in between. CDR3 sequence reads: CASMRNRVSSEKLFF. The CDR3 DNA sequence: TGTGCCAGCATGAGAAACAGGGTGTCTAGTGAAAAACTGTTTTTT.

The chain combines TRBV7-2 with TRBJ2-3; 8 nucleotides match TRBD2. CDR1 is SGHTA and CDR2 is FQGNSA in the germline V gene. The CDR3 length is 12 residues. The J segment lost 12 bases and the V segment lost 5 bases, leaving 7 bases of the junction unmatched. CDR3 sequence reads: CASSLGTSLQYF. DNA of the CDR3: TGTGCCAGCAGCCTCGGGACTAGTTTACAGTATTTT.

The rearrangement links TRBV28 to TRBJ2-2; TRBD2 agrees at 7 bases. CDR1 is MDHEN, CDR2 SYDVKM, per germline. The CDR3 is made up of 16 amino acids. Trimming cost V 9 bases and J 4 bases; bases outside gene matches: 14. This CDR3 reads CASNIPGLTSTGELFF. Written as DNA, the CDR3 is TGTGCCAGTAATATACCGGGACTAACGTCCACCGGGGAGCTGTTTTTT.

The V and J genes are TRBV5-6 and TRBJ1-5; D is undetermined. This CDR3 comprises 17 residues. Germline V lookup: CDR1 SGHDT, CDR2 YYEEEE. The ends were cut back, 1 base at V and 2 bases at J, with 16 bases in the middle. CDR3 protein: CASSLFSGLSGNQPQHF. DNA of the CDR3: TGTGCCAGCAGCTTGTTTTCAGGCTTGTCGGGCAATCAGCCCCAGCATTTT.

This clone was counted a single time. The rearrangement uses TRBV5-1 and TRBJ2-2, with 10 bases lining up with TRBD1. Germline-derived CDR1 and CDR2 are SGHRS and YFSETQ. Trimming removed 6 bases from V and 9 bases from J; junction bases left unmatched: 8. CDR3 length equals 14 residues. The CDR3 DNA reads TGCGCCAGCACCTGGACAGGGGGGACTTGGGAGCTGTTTTTT. Translating it yields CASTWTGGTWELFF.

The rearrangement joins TRBV19 to TRBJ1-6; TRBD1 might be the D (6 bases). In germline, CDR1 is LNHDA, CDR2 SQIVND (reference sequence). V was shortened by 3 bases and J by 6 bases, with 12 bases between the two germline ends. CDR3 size: 15 residues. The CDR3 region has the DNA TGTGCCAGTAGTATGGTTTCACAGGGTAATTCACCCCTCCACTTT. Translation gives CASSMVSQGNSPLHF.

The chain couples TRBV27 to TRBJ1-2; unclear D gene. Germline CDR1 MNHEY, CDR2 SMNVEV (reference sequence). There are 13 residues in the CDR3. Trimming took off 4 bases at V and 4 bases at J, with 10 bases between the two ends. DNA of the CDR3: TGTGCCAGCAGTTGGACGGGGATCTATGGCTACACCTTC. This gives the protein CASSWTGIYGYTF.

This rearrangement joins TRBV9 to TRBJ1-2; 9 bases are shared with TRBD1. V lost 0 bases, J lost 4 bases, and 7 bases stayed unmatched. The germline V gene encodes CDR1 SGDLS and CDR2 YYNGEE. The CDR3 extends over 16 amino acids. CDR3 protein: CASSVATGTGIYGYTF. CDR3 DNA sequence: TGTGCCAGCAGCGTAGCTACTGGGACAGGGATCTATGGCTACACCTTC.

J is TRBJ1-2 and V is TRBV5-1; D gene unclear. Germline V lookup: CDR1 SGHRS, CDR2 YFSETQ. The CDR3 has 13 residues. V lost 5 bases and J lost 4, with 12 bases in between. The CDR3 sequence: CASRREASYGYTF. CDR3 bases: TGCGCCAGCAGGAGGGAAGCCTCCTATGGCTACACCTTC.

V and J are TRBV19 and TRBJ2-2, with 8 bases aligning to TRBD2. Looked up from germline, CDR1 is LNHDA and CDR2 is SQIVND (reference sequence). The V segment lost 9 bases and the J segment 3 bases; nucleotides outside the gene matches: 6. The CDR3 is 14 amino acids. The CDR3 loop reads CASVAGGDTGELFF. The DNA for the CDR3 is TGTGCCAGCGTCGCGGGGGGCGACACCGGGGAGCTGTTTTTT.

The V and J genes are TRBV10-2 and TRBJ2-2, with D perhaps TRBD2 (6 bases). The CDR3 is made up of 14 amino acids. Trimming took off 8 bases at V and 2 bases at J, with 12 bases between the two ends. Germline CDR1 reads WSHSY; CDR2 reads SAAADI. The CDR3 reads CASGSGSNTGELFF. CDR3 nucleotides: TGCGCCAGCGGAAGCGGGTCCAACACCGGGGAGCTGTTTTTT.

The V gene is TRBV19, the J gene TRBJ2-1; perhaps TRBD2 as D (5 bases). V was cut by 9 bases and J by 0 bases, with 9 bases left in between. The CDR3 consists of 13 residues. The germline CDR1 and CDR2 sequences are LNHDA and SQIVND (reference sequence). The CDR3 bases are TGTGCCAGCCTAGGGAGCTCCTACAATGAGCAGTTCTTC. Its translation: CASLGSSYNEQFF.

The chain employs TRBV13 and TRBJ1-1, with TRBD1 matching over 7 bases. J was trimmed by 7 bases and V by 4 bases; bases with no gene match: 9. The CDR3 has 14 amino acids. The germline CDR1 and CDR2 sequences are PRHDT and FYEKMQ (reference sequence). CDR3 nucleotide sequence: TGTGCCAGCAGCTCATCCAACAGGGGATGTGAAGCTTTCTTT. This gives the protein CASSSSNRGCEAFF.

Many counts were recorded for this clone. The rearrangement links TRBV4-2 to TRBJ2-7, with no clear D. Per the germline V gene, CDR1 is LGHNA and CDR2 is YNFKEQ. This CDR3 has 13 residues. With 2 bases removed from V and 3 bases from J, the gap between germline ends came to 8 bases. CDR3 sequence reads: CASSQNQFYEQYF. The CDR3 nucleotides read TGTGCCAGCAGCCAAAATCAATTCTACGAGCAGTACTTC.

The chain combines TRBV6-5 with TRBJ1-3, with unresolved D. The CDR3 is 13 residues long. Germline CDR1 and CDR2: MNHEY and SVGAGI. V lost 7 bases and J 3 bases, leaving 10 bases between the germline ends. The CDR3 DNA reads as TGTGCCAGCATGGAGCTAAATGGAAACACCATATATTTT. Protein sequence: CASMELNGNTIYF.

The V and J genes are TRBV19 and TRBJ2-1; 13 bases are shared with TRBD2. Germline V gene data show CDR1 as LNHDA and CDR2 as SQIVND (reference sequence). The CDR3 loop spans 16 amino acids. The trim removed 4 bases at V and 4 bases at J, leaving 4 bases unmatched. The CDR3 DNA is TGTGCCAGTAGTAGGACTAGCGGGAGCTATTACAATGAGCAGTTCTTC. Its protein is CASSRTSGSYYNEQFF.